These T cell receptor beta chains were read from a single sample in a study of T cells in Graves' hyperthyroidism and ophthalmopathy. TCRdb re-derived calls from the multiplex PCR reads in MiXCR, one entry per CDR3 protein. Of approximately 510,000 distinct CDR3 sequences listed, over 45% are singletons. The sequencing input was peripheral blood or thyroid tissue (not recorded which). All receptors come from an adult woman with Graves' disease, either hyperthyroidism or ophthalmopathy (not recorded which). Both conserved end residues are trimmed from each CDR3.

V: TRBV20-1; CDR3: SARDRVVPDTQY
V: TRBV29-1; CDR3: SVPGTGDYEQY
V: TRBV27; CDR3: ASILQAGGVYEQY
V: TRBV15; CDR3: ATSRAGANTGELF
V: TRBV14; CDR3: ASAGKAHRELF
V: TRBV7-9; CDR3: ASSYALQGRETQY
V: TRBV10-3; CDR3: AISGTGQTQY
V: TRBV6-1; CDR3: ASRLTGGSNQPQH
V: TRBV15; CDR3: ATSSESNQPQH
V: TRBV7-2; CDR3: ASSLGVNTIY
V: TRBV20-1; CDR3: SARIAQYNQPQH
V: TRBV5-1; CDR3: ASSSGDRFGYT
V: TRBV14; CDR3: ASSHAGGLGNEQF
V: TRBV15; CDR3: ATSRDLPRTQETQY
V: TRBV7-2; CDR3: ASSKGGGNTIY
V: TRBV24-1; CDR3: ATIIGRGKQPQH
V: TRBV29-1; CDR3: SVESVDRVEAF
V: TRBV7-8; CDR3: ASSLAVGAGSTDTQY
V: TRBV19; CDR3: ASTSPLGRPPHSSGNTIY
V: TRBV7-2; CDR3: ASSLALTGDYDCT
V: TRBV29-1; CDR3: SVVGSTVYGYT
V: TRBV14; CDR3: ASSQDRGGSPLH
V: TRBV7-9; CDR3: ASSSTRGADTQY
V: TRBV9; CDR3: ASSPTDLPYEQY
V: TRBV29-1; CDR3: SVGGGRTDTQY
V: TRBV24-1; CDR3: ATRERDRAGFAEAF
V: TRBV4-2; CDR3: ASSQGGGSPDTQY
V: TRBV7-2; CDR3: ASSPWGRLV
V: TRBV10-2; CDR3: ASSESYPGQQAYGYT